This T cell receptor (beta chain) was profiled in a study of T cells in Graves' hyperthyroidism and ophthalmopathy. RNA transcripts gave rise to amplified TCR beta CDR3 regions. The primer set for the first-round RT-PCR of the TCR CDR3 was HTBI. One entry per CDR3 protein, called by TCRdb with MiXCR from the multiplex PCR reads. In the table there are hundreds of thousands of distinct CDR3 sequences, about 14% of which are singletons. Overall study results and limits: Separation of ophthalmopathy from stable hyperthyroidism was achieved by a 13 V-J model. Most thyroid clonotypes that were expanded above 0.001 also turned up in blood. Ophthalmopathy was model-predicted a median around 6.1 months pre-onset.

This clonotype has at least ten counts. The antigen is unknown. J lost 0 bases, V lost 5 bases, and 16 bases had no gene match. Germline V lookup: CDR1 DFQATT, CDR2 SNEGSKA (reference sequence). CDR3 length: 17 amino acids. The receptor's source is a woman between 45 and 65 years old with Graves' ophthalmopathy. The J gene is TRBJ2-7, the V gene TRBV20-1; TRBD1 matches 7 bases. Material for sequencing was blood. The CDR3 spells CSAPNHITGTASYEQYF. The CDR3 nucleotides are TGCAGTGCTCCTAACCACATTACCGGGACAGCCTCCTACGAGCAGTACTTC.